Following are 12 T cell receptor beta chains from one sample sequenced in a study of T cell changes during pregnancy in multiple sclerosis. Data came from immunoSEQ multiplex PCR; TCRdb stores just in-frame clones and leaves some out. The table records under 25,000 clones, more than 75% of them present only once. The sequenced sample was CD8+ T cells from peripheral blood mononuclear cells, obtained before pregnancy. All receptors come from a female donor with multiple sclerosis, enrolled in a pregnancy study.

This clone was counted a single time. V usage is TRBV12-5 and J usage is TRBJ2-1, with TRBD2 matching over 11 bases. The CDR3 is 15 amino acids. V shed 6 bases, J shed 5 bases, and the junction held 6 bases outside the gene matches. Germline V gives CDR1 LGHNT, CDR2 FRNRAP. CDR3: CASGTTGLADNEQFF. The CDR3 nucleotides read TGTGCTAGTGGGACAACGGGACTAGCGGACAATGAGCAGTTCTTC.

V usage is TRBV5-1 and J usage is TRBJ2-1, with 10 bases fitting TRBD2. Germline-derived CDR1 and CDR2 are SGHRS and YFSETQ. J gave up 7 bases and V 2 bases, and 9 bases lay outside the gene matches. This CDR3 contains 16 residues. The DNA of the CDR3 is TGCGCCAGCAGCTTCCCCACTAGCGGGGACCCAAATGAGCAGTTCTTC. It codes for CASSFPTSGDPNEQFF.

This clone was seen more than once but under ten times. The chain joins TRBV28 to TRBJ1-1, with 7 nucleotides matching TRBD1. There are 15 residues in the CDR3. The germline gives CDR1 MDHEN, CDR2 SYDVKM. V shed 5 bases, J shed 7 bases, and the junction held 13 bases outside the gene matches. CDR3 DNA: TGTGCCAGCAGTGCGGGACAGCCTTCTTACTATGAAGCTTTCTTT. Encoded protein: CASSAGQPSYYEAFF. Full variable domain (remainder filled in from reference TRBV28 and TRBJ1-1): DVKVTQSSRYLVKRTGEKVFLECVQDMDHENMFWYRQDPGLGLRLIYFSYDVKMKEKGDIPEGYSVSREKKERFSLILESASTNQTSMYLCASSAGQPSYYEAFFGQGTRLTVV.

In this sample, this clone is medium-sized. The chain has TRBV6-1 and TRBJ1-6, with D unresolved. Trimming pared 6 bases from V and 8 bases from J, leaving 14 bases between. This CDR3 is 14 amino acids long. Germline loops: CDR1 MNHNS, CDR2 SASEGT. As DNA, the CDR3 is TGTGCCAGCAGCGACGCCGGGGATTATTCACCCCTCCACTTT. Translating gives CASSDAGDYSPLHF.

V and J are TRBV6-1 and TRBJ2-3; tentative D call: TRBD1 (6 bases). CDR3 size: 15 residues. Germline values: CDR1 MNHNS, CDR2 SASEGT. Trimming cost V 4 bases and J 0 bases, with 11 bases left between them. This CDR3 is CASSGRTASTDTQYF. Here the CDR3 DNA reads TGTGCCAGCAGTGGTCGGACAGCTAGCACAGATACGCAGTATTTT.

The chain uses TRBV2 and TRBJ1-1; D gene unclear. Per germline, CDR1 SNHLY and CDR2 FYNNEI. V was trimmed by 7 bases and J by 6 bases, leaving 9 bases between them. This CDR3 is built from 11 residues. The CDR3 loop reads CASTSGSEAFF. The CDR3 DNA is TGTGCCAGCACGTCGGGTTCTGAAGCTTTCTTT. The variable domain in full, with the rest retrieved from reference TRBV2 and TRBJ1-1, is EPEVTQTPSHQVTQMGQEVILRCVPISNHLYFYWYRQILGQKVEFLVSFYNNEISEKSEIFDDQFSVERPDGSNFTLKIRSTKLEDSAMYFCASTSGSEAFFGQGTRLTVV.

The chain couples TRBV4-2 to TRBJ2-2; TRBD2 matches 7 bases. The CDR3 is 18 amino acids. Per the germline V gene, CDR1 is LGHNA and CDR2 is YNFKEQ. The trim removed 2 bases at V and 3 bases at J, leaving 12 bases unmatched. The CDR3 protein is CASSQFKGREWDTGELFF. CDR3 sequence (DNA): TGTGCCAGCAGCCAATTTAAAGGGCGGGAGTGGGACACCGGGGAGCTGTTTTTT.

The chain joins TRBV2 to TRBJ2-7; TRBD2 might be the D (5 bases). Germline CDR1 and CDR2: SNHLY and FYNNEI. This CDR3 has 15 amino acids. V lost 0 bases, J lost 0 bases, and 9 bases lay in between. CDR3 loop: CASSEALGSSYEQYF. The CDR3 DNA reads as TGTGCCAGCAGTGAAGCGCTAGGGAGCTCCTACGAGCAGTACTTC.

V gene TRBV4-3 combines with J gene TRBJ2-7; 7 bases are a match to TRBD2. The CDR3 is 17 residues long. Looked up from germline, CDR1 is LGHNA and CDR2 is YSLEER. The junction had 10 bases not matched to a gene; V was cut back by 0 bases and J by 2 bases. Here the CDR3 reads CASSQDGPGGTPYEQYF. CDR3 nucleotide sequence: TGCGCCAGCAGCCAAGATGGCCCGGGAGGAACCCCCTACGAGCAGTACTTC.

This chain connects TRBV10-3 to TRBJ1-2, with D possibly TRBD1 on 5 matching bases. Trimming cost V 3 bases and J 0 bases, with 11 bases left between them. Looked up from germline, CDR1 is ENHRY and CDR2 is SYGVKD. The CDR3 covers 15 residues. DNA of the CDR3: TGTGCCATCAGTGAACGATGGGGGGCTAACTATGGCTACACCTTC. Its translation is CAISERWGANYGYTF.

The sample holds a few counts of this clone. This CDR3 reads CASSSFSPIGRGSYEQYF. The CDR3 bases are TGTGCCAGCAGCTCTTTCTCTCCTATCGGGAGGGGCTCCTACGAGCAGTACTTC. The J gene is TRBJ2-7, the V gene TRBV11-2; 8 bases are a match to TRBD2. The germline V gene has CDR1 SGHAT and CDR2 FQNNGV. This CDR3 contains 18 residues. J was trimmed by 0 bases and V by 4 bases; bases with no gene match: 14.

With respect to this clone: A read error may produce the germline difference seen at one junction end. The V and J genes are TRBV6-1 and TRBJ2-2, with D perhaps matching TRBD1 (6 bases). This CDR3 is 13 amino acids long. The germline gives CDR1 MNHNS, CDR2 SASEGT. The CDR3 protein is CASSGQETGEPFF. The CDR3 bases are TGTGCCAGCAGTGGACAGGAAACCGGGGAGCCGTTTTTT.